This TCR beta chain derives from a study of technical replicates of blood from several donors. The method was immunoSEQ multiplex PCR; TCRdb's version includes in-frame clones alone and lacks a portion of them. Here the sample spans more than 65,000 clones, roughly 89% being singletons. CDR1 is LNHNV and CDR2 is YYDKDF in the germline V gene (reference sequence). The CDR3 loop spans 14 amino acids. Trimming took 4 bases from V and 4 from J; bases not matched to a gene: 6. V is TRBV15 and J is TRBJ1-2; the match to TRBD1 covers 7 bases. Material for sequencing was T cells isolated from PBMCs. The receptor comes from a human donor in good health. CDR3: CATSMSQGFYGYTF. The CDR3 nucleotides are TGTGCCACCAGCATGTCACAGGGGTTCTATGGCTACACCTTC.